Reported below is one TCR beta chain. The source of the sample is a study of blood T cell repertoires in COVID-19. For the study at large: Sources were T cells, B-cell-depleted T cells, or PBMCs; the material itself was cDNA or gDNA.

CDR1 is SGDLS and CDR2 is YYNGEE in the germline V gene. Trimming left V 5 bases short and J 5 bases short, with 15 bases between. The CDR3 spans 14 residues. Libraries were prepared by immunoSEQ multiplex PCR; TCRdb keeps only in-frame clonotypes and omits some of them. The sample holds under 300,000 clones, approximately 90% seen once. Sequenced input: PBMCs or T cells enriched from blood (not recorded which). The receptor comes from a woman aged 40 to 50 with acute COVID-19. This rearrangement joins TRBV9 to TRBJ2-3, with D perhaps matching TRBD2 (6 bases). The CDR3 sequence: CASSTTGERDTQYF. The DNA of the CDR3 is TGTGCCAGCAGTACCACGGGGGAAAGAGATACGCAGTATTTT. The full variable domain, with the rest looked up from reference TRBV9 and TRBJ2-3, is DSGVTQTPKHLITATGQRVTLRCSPRSGDLSVYWYQQSLDQGLQFLIQYYNGEERAKGNILERFSAQQFPDLHSELNLSSLELGDSALYFCASSTTGERDTQYFGPGTRLTVL.